This entry lists 5 T cell receptor beta chains sequenced from one sample in a study of cytomegalovirus exposure and HLA in healthy donors. Researchers ran the PCR with 60 Vbeta and 13 Jbeta primers. Measured with immunoSEQ multiplex PCR; TCRdb has only the in-frame clones, and not every one. Among 130,000 to 150,000 clones listed, under 70% were seen once. Source material: PBMCs. The receptors originated from a woman aged 25 to 39 in good health and CMV-seropositive.

This chain joins TRBV2 and TRBJ1-4; the D gene is possibly TRBD1 (5 bases). The V gene's germline CDR1 is SNHLY and CDR2 FYNNEI. Trimming took 3 bases from V and 8 from J, leaving 7 bases between them. The CDR3 consists of 12 residues. CDR3 DNA sequence: TGTGCCAGCAGTGATGACAGAGAAAAACTGTTTTTT. As protein: CASSDDREKLFF.

This clone was recorded only once. The chain has TRBV7-9 and TRBJ1-6, with a tentative D call TRBD1 (6 bases). With 6 bases removed from V and 7 bases from J, the gap between germline ends came to 13 bases. The CDR3 consists of 14 residues. From germline, CDR1 is SEHNR and CDR2 FQNEAQ (reference sequence). The DNA of the CDR3 is TGTGCCAGCAGAAACTCCGGACAGAATTCACCCCTCCACTTT. Protein: CASRNSGQNSPLHF.

The chain uses TRBV6-1 and TRBJ1-4, with 9 bases that match TRBD1. V lost 3 bases, J lost 4 bases, and 6 bases stayed unmatched. CDR1 is MNHNS and CDR2 is SASEGT in the germline V gene. The CDR3 contains 16 residues. For the CDR3, the DNA is TGTGCCAGCAGTGAGACCAGGGACAGGGTTAATGAAAAACTGTTTTTT. It codes for CASSETRDRVNEKLFF.

CDR3 nucleotides: TGTGCCACCAGCAGAGGGGGGTCGGGGGGTAGCGGGAGTAGGTGGAATGAGCAGTTCTTC. Its translation: CATSRGGSGGSGSRWNEQFF. The chain links TRBV15 to TRBJ2-1; 9 bases agree with TRBD2. CDR3 length: 20 amino acids. Losses at the gene ends were 1 base for V and 7 bases for J; bases not matched to a gene: 20. Germline V gene lookup returns CDR1 LNHNV and CDR2 YYDKDF (reference sequence).

This clone was counted a few times. The chain couples TRBV6-1 to TRBJ2-7, with a weak D call TRBD2 (6 bases). The ends were cut back, 6 bases at V and 1 base at J, with 13 bases in the middle. This CDR3 is built from 14 residues. Per the germline V gene, CDR1 is MNHNS and CDR2 is SASEGT. This chain's CDR3 is CASRFGGRSYEQYF. In nucleotides, the CDR3 is TGTGCCAGCAGATTTGGTGGGAGGTCCTACGAGCAGTACTTC.